These 26 T cell receptor beta chains came from one sample sequenced in a study of shared clonotypes between healthy human individuals (dated by TCRdb to the early 2020s). The library was produced with the immunoSEQ multiplex PCR assay. The immuneACCESS repertoire file appears here via TCRdb, limited to in-frame rearrangements. These files lack a portion of the clones; in checked studies, under half of the deficit traces to unresolved V genes, and the cause of the others is not known. The sample records 2 million or so clones, roughly 94% of which are singletons. The ten biggest clones cover under 0.15% of the sample. Sequenced: naive CD4+ T cells sorted from blood. What this sample's cell subset or site label stands for: CD45RA+ positively selected. The source of these receptors is a man aged 18 to 29 in good health.

The V and J genes are TRBV5-1 and TRBJ2-5; D is unclear. CDR1 SGHRS and CDR2 YFSETQ come from the germline V gene. Trimming pared 4 bases from V and 5 bases from J, leaving 12 bases between. This CDR3 contains 13 residues. CDR3 in DNA: TGCGCCAGCAGCCCCGGCCGGACGGAGACCCAGTACTTC. It encodes CASSPGRTETQYF.

Details on this clone: This CDR3 is also generated by other DNA sequences in the sample. This chain joins TRBV5-4 and TRBJ2-7; the match to TRBD1 covers 10 bases. CDR3 size: 15 residues. Germline CDR1 SGHNT, CDR2 YYREEE (reference sequence). With 0 bases clipped from V and 0 bases from J, the junction kept 0 bases outside the gene matches. CDR3 nucleotides: TGTGCCAGCAGCTTGGGACAGGGGGCCTCCTACGAGCAGTACTTC. Translation: CASSLGQGASYEQYF. The full variable domain, with the rest looked up from reference TRBV5-4 and TRBJ2-7, is ETGVTQSPTHLIKTRGQQVTLRCSSQSGHNTVSWYQQALGQGPQFIFQYYREEENGRGNFPPRFSGLQFPNYSSELNVNALELDDSALYLCASSLGQGASYEQYFGPGTRLTVT.

The chain joins TRBV15 to TRBJ2-3; 8 positions agree with TRBD2. V dropped 0 bases and J dropped 2; count of bases not matched to a gene: 1. The CDR3 runs 15 residues. Germline V gene data show CDR1 as LNHNV and CDR2 as YYDKDF (reference sequence). CDR3 sequence: CATSRDGGATDTQYF. The DNA for the CDR3 is TGTGCCACCAGCAGAGACGGGGGGGCCACAGATACGCAGTATTTT.

The genes are TRBV6-1 and TRBJ1-2; D gene unclear. Per germline, CDR1 MNHNS and CDR2 SASEGT. The CDR3 length is 11 residues. Trimming shortened V by 6 bases and J by 8 bases, and 10 bases separated the two germline ends. The CDR3 here is CASSLMGGYTF. The CDR3 nucleotides are TGTGCCAGCAGCCTCATGGGGGGCTACACCTTC.

Concerning this clone: At the DNA level, this CDR3 is encoded by other sequences in the same sample as well. This chain uses TRBV5-1 with TRBJ2-7, with 9 positions matching TRBD1. V shed 2 bases and J 0 bases; nucleotides not matched to a gene: 3. The CDR3 sequence is 15 residues long. Germline assignment: CDR1 SGHRS and CDR2 YFSETQ. CDR3 protein: CASSLGTGISYEQYF. CDR3 DNA: TGCGCCAGCAGCTTAGGGACAGGGATCTCCTACGAGCAGTACTTC.

The chain employs TRBV4-1 and TRBJ1-6; tentative D call: TRBD1 (6 bases). Germline assignment: CDR1 MGHRA and CDR2 YSYEKL. V was trimmed by 3 bases and J by 6 bases, leaving 12 bases between them. This CDR3 region has 15 residues. CDR3 amino acids: CASSQGRQVNSPLHF. The CDR3 DNA reads TGCGCCAGCAGCCAGGGAAGACAGGTTAATTCACCCCTCCACTTT.

The rearrangement links TRBV2 to TRBJ2-1; no firm D call. V was cut by 8 bases and J by 4 bases, with 15 bases left in between. CDR1 and CDR2 (germline): SNHLY, FYNNEI. This CDR3 comprises 14 residues. CDR3 bases: TGTGCCAGCGTAGGGTTGTTAAATTACAATGAGCAGTTCTTC. Its protein is CASVGLLNYNEQFF.

About this clone itself: The sample has other DNA sequences that encode this CDR3 too. This chain uses TRBV7-2 with TRBJ2-3, with 12 bases identical to TRBD2. The germline V gene has CDR1 SGHTA and CDR2 FQGNSA. This CDR3 comprises 16 residues. With 1 base clipped from V and 1 base from J, the junction kept 0 bases outside the gene matches. As DNA, the CDR3 is TGTGCCAGCAGCTTAGGACTAGCGGGGGGCACAGATACGCAGTATTTT. Its translation is CASSLGLAGGTDTQYF.

The CDR3 loop is CASGLKPLGVGLAGVKELTDTQYF. DNA for the CDR3: TGTGCTAGTGGTTTGAAGCCCCTTGGGGTGGGACTAGCGGGAGTAAAGGAACTCACAGATACGCAGTATTTT. The chain has TRBV12-5 and TRBJ2-3, with TRBD2 identical over 14 bases. Germline V CDR1 and CDR2: LGHNT, FRNRAP. The CDR3 sequence is 24 residues long. After removal of 2 bases from V and 2 bases from J, the junction contained 24 bases not matched to a gene.

This clone was picked up one time. The chain combines TRBV6-5 with TRBJ1-2; 12 nucleotides agree with TRBD1. Germline CDR1 and CDR2: MNHEY and SVGAGI. V was clipped by 8 bases and J by 6 bases; unmatched bases: 4. The CDR3 runs 13 residues. The CDR3 nucleotides read TGTGCCAGCGGGACAGGGGGCACAGATGGCTACACCTTC. This encodes CASGTGGTDGYTF.

On this clone itself: Other DNA variants within this sample encode the same CDR3. V gene TRBV5-1 combines with J gene TRBJ2-7; D gene ambiguous. The V gene's germline CDR1 is SGHRS and CDR2 YFSETQ. This CDR3 spans 14 amino acids. V lost 0 bases, J lost 1 base, and 8 bases lay in between. CDR3 protein: CASSLEGRSYEQYF. The CDR3 nucleotides read TGCGCCAGCAGCTTGGAAGGCAGATCCTACGAGCAGTACTTC.

V and J are TRBV7-8 and TRBJ2-7, with no clear D. CDR3 size: 13 residues. V dropped 0 bases and J dropped 2 bases, with 5 bases sitting between them. Looked up from germline, CDR1 is SGHVS and CDR2 is FQNEAQ. CDR3 nucleotide sequence: TGTGCCAGCAGCTTAGCTACCCCCTACGAGCAGTACTTC. Protein: CASSLATPYEQYF.

The chain uses TRBV14 and TRBJ2-7, with 8 bases lining up with TRBD2. There are 15 residues in the CDR3. Germline-derived CDR1 and CDR2 are SGHDN and FVKESK. V lost 4 bases and J lost 3; bases outside the gene matches: 8. CDR3 nucleotide sequence: TGTGCCAGCAGCCCCCTAGCGGGCAAAATCTACGAGCAGTACTTC. This encodes CASSPLAGKIYEQYF.

The chain combines TRBV19 with TRBJ2-3; D unclear. V lost 3 bases and J 2 bases, leaving 9 bases between the germline ends. This CDR3 is 14 amino acids long. The germline gives CDR1 LNHDA, CDR2 SQIVND (reference sequence). The CDR3 nucleotides read TGTGCCAGTAGTATTGAAGTTGTCACAGATACGCAGTATTTT. Its translation is CASSIEVVTDTQYF.

This clone was seen only once. J is TRBJ2-7 and V is TRBV6-6, with 13 bases matching TRBD2. The CDR3 has 16 residues. The junction had 3 bases not matched to a gene; V was cut back by 0 bases and J by 4 bases. Per the germline V gene, CDR1 is MNHNY and CDR2 is SVGAGI (reference sequence). The CDR3: CASSYSRTSGSYEQYF. The DNA for the CDR3 is TGTGCCAGCAGTTACTCGAGGACTAGCGGGAGTTACGAGCAGTACTTC.

This chain's CDR3 is CASSDRVFGNTIYF. As DNA, the CDR3 is TGTGCCAGCAGTGACAGGGTGTTTGGAAACACCATATATTTT. This rearrangement joins TRBV27 to TRBJ1-3; 7 nucleotides agree with TRBD1. The J segment lost 3 bases and the V segment lost 5 bases, leaving 4 bases of the junction unmatched. This CDR3 is built from 14 residues. From germline, CDR1 is MNHEY and CDR2 SMNVEV (reference sequence).

This chain links TRBV10-3 with TRBJ1-1; no definite D call. The CDR3 spans 13 residues. V gave up 5 bases and J gave up 0 bases, with 7 bases separating them. CDR1 is ENHRY and CDR2 is SYGVKD in the germline V gene. The chain's CDR3 is CAISPTMNTEAFF. In nucleotides, the CDR3 is TGTGCCATCAGTCCAACCATGAACACTGAAGCTTTCTTT.

This clone was seen a single time. The rearrangement links TRBV11-3 to TRBJ2-3; 10 positions agree with TRBD1. V dropped 1 base and J dropped 7; count of bases not matched to a gene: 5. The CDR3 loop spans 15 amino acids. CDR1 and CDR2 (germline): SGHNT, YENEEA. As DNA, the CDR3 is TGTGCCAGCAGCTTAGGGACAGGGGGAATCTATACGCAGTATTTT. It specifies CASSLGTGGIYTQYF.

This clone showed up just a few times. The rearrangement links TRBV25-1 to TRBJ2-1, with D possibly matching TRBD1 (7 bases). CDR3 length equals 16 residues. Trimming stripped 4 bases from V and 6 bases from J, with 19 bases between. Germline CDR1 MGHDK, CDR2 SYGVNS. For the CDR3, the DNA is TGTGCCAGCAGTGGCGGGACAGCGGGTTTGGGCAATGAGCAGTTCTTC. Amino acids: CASSGGTAGLGNEQFF.

This chain connects TRBV5-6 to TRBJ2-7; 10 positions agree with TRBD1. The CDR3 length is 15 residues. Germline V gene sequence: CDR1 SGHDT, CDR2 YYEEEE. V dropped 5 bases and J dropped 3; count of bases not matched to a gene: 8. CDR3 region: CASRSRDRGHYEQYF. In nucleotides, the CDR3 is TGTGCCAGCAGGTCTAGGGACAGGGGCCACTACGAGCAGTACTTC.

This rearrangement joins TRBV30 to TRBJ2-1, with D hard to call. The germline V gene encodes CDR1 GTSNPN and CDR2 SVGIG (reference sequence). The CDR3 contains 14 residues. V lost 4 bases and J 3 bases, leaving 13 bases between the germline ends. CDR3 nucleotide sequence: TGTGCCTGGATCTCTGACACCGGCTACAATGAGCAGTTCTTC. Its translation is CAWISDTGYNEQFF.

V usage is TRBV30 and J usage is TRBJ2-6; 14 nucleotides line up with TRBD2. Unmatched junction bases numbered 14, after V lost 4 bases and J lost 0 bases. Germline CDR1 is GTSNPN and CDR2 is SVGIG (reference sequence). The CDR3 covers 21 residues. CDR3 sequence: CAWIKGKLGTSGSSGANVLTF. The CDR3 DNA is TGTGCCTGGATTAAGGGAAAACTCGGGACTAGCGGGAGCTCTGGGGCCAACGTCCTGACTTTC.

The V call is TRBV18, the J call TRBJ1-1; 10 bases line up with TRBD1. Losses at the gene ends were 3 bases for V and 7 bases for J; bases not matched to a gene: 11. The CDR3 is 16 residues long. The germline V gene has CDR1 KGHSH and CDR2 LQKENI. This chain's CDR3 is CASSPFQDRGSGEAFF. Written as DNA, the CDR3 is TGTGCCAGCTCACCTTTCCAGGACAGGGGGTCTGGTGAAGCTTTCTTT.

The chain has TRBV2 and TRBJ1-6; 8 nucleotides agree with TRBD1. Losses at the gene ends were 6 bases for V and 3 bases for J; bases not matched to a gene: 10. The CDR3 sequence is 17 residues long. Looked up from germline, CDR1 is SNHLY and CDR2 is FYNNEI. The CDR3 bases are TGTGCCAGCAGCTCCGAGGGCAGGGGGCTCTATAATTCACCCCTCCACTTT. This gives the protein CASSSEGRGLYNSPLHF.

A note on this clone: The sample carries other DNA sequences with the same CDR3. V gene TRBV7-2 combines with J gene TRBJ2-5, with D possibly matching TRBD1 (5 bases). The V end lost 5 bases, the J end lost 5 bases, and 12 bases lay between the germline ends. Germline V gene lookup returns CDR1 SGHTA and CDR2 FQGNSA. The CDR3 runs to 13 residues. As DNA, the CDR3 is TGTGCCAGCAGCCCCGGATCAGGGGAGACCCAGTACTTC. Encoded protein: CASSPGSGETQYF.

The table lists this clone with a few counts. The same CDR3 also results from other DNA sequences found in this sample. The genes are TRBV5-1 and TRBJ1-4; D gene uncertain. The CDR3 has 11 amino acids. Germline V gives CDR1 SGHRS, CDR2 YFSETQ. Trimming removed 0 bases from V and 8 bases from J, with 2 bases in between. CDR3 loop: CASSLGEKLFF. CDR3 DNA: TGCGCCAGCAGCTTGGGGGAAAAACTGTTTTTT.